The next 29 T cell receptor beta chains were all read from a single sample in a study of cytomegalovirus exposure and HLA in healthy donors. Primers included in the PCR were 60 Vbeta and 13 Jbeta primers. The protocol was immunoSEQ multiplex PCR, while the TCRdb copy is restricted to in-frame clones and leaves out a portion. The sample shows tens of thousands of clones, approximately 79% of them seen only once. The sample comprised PBMCs. The receptors were gathered from a man aged 30 to 45 in good health and CMV-seronegative.

The chain combines TRBV28 with TRBJ1-2; D gene uncertain. Germline V gene data show CDR1 as MDHEN and CDR2 as SYDVKM. The CDR3 has 10 amino acids. V lost 4 bases and J 8 bases, leaving 5 bases between the germline ends. The CDR3 DNA follows: TGTGCCAGCAGTTCGGGGGGCTACACCTTC. It encodes CASSSGGYTF.

The chain recombines TRBV9 with TRBJ2-1, with TRBD2 as a possible D gene (5 bases). The length of the CDR3 is 15 residues. V lost 3 bases and J lost 2, with 12 bases in between. Germline assignment: CDR1 SGDLS and CDR2 YYNGEE. DNA for the CDR3: TGTGCCAGCAGCGGAAAAGGGAGTCCCTACAATGAGCAGTTCTTC. This translates into CASSGKGSPYNEQFF. The entire variable domain, with the rest obtained from reference TRBV9 and TRBJ2-1, is as follows: DSGVTQTPKHLITATGQRVTLRCSPRSGDLSVYWYQQSLDQGLQFLIQYYNGEERAKGNILERFSAQQFPDLHSELNLSSLELGDSALYFCASSGKGSPYNEQFFGPGTRLTVL.

The count of this clone is one. The rearrangement uses TRBV4-2 and TRBJ2-7, with unresolved D. Germline lookup yields CDR1 LGHNA and CDR2 YNFKEQ. Trimming took off 3 bases at V and 11 bases at J, with 14 bases between the two ends. The CDR3 is 12 residues long. CDR3 DNA sequence: TGTGCCAGCAGCCAGCAGGATTTCCGAAAGTACTTC. It yields the protein CASSQQDFRKYF.

The J gene is TRBJ2-5, the V gene TRBV5-1, with D tentatively TRBD2 (5 bases). The J call could be wrong; TRBJ2-7 is a better fit for the DNA end. Germline V gene sequence: CDR1 SGHRS, CDR2 YFSETQ. CDR3 size: 15 residues. CDR3 in DNA: TGCGCCAGCAGCCCTTTGGACGGACTCTCCTACGAGCAGTACTTC. Its translation is CASSPLDGLSYEQYF.

V usage is TRBV10-3 and J usage is TRBJ2-3; the match to TRBD2 covers 10 bases. With V trimmed by 7 bases and J by 6 bases, 10 bases remained unmatched. The CDR3 length is 15 residues. The germline V gene encodes CDR1 ENHRY and CDR2 SYGVKD. Here the CDR3 reads CAIKPAGGPVDTQYF. Here the CDR3 DNA reads TGTGCCATCAAACCAGCGGGGGGGCCGGTCGATACGCAGTATTTT.

The V and J genes are TRBV9 and TRBJ2-1; D is possibly TRBD1 (6 bases). V lost 4 bases and J lost 4, with 18 bases in between. Germline lookup yields CDR1 SGDLS and CDR2 YYNGEE. This CDR3 spans 16 amino acids. The CDR3 DNA reads TGTGCCAGCAGCTTCTCCCGGGACATAGGATACAATGAGCAGTTCTTC. It encodes CASSFSRDIGYNEQFF.

The chain is built from TRBV29-1 and TRBJ2-1, with 11 bases that match TRBD1. CDR3 length: 15 amino acids. Trimming took 6 bases from V and 4 from J; bases not matched to a gene: 8. CDR1 and CDR2 from the germline V gene are SQVTM and ANQGSEA. The CDR3, as DNA: TGCAGCGTCAGTAGGGGGACAGGGGGTTACAATGAGCAGTTCTTC. Translated: CSVSRGTGGYNEQFF.

This clone was counted a few times. V and J are TRBV18 and TRBJ1-5; TRBD1 matches at 8 bases. Germline loops: CDR1 KGHSH, CDR2 LQKENI. The ends lost 2 bases at V and 8 bases at J; junction bases unmatched: 5. The CDR3 has 14 amino acids. The CDR3 DNA follows: TGTGCCAGCTCACCAGTGACAGGGGTCGAGCCCCAGCATTTT. Protein: CASSPVTGVEPQHF.

The chain links TRBV12-5 to TRBJ1-1; 7 bases align to TRBD1. V trimming: 6 bases; J trimming: 5 bases; junction bases outside the gene matches: 9. The CDR3 extends over 14 amino acids. Germline V lookup: CDR1 LGHNT, CDR2 FRNRAP. The CDR3 region is CASGLWTGSTEAFF. CDR3 nucleotide sequence: TGTGCTAGTGGGTTATGGACAGGTAGTACTGAAGCTTTCTTT.

The chain has TRBV4-1 and TRBJ2-5, with TRBD2 matching over 7 bases. J gave up 4 bases and V 0 bases, and 14 bases lay outside the gene matches. Germline loops: CDR1 MGHRA, CDR2 YSYEKL. This CDR3 comprises 18 residues. CDR3 in amino acids: CASSQDPPSSGVGETQYF. The CDR3 DNA reads TGCGCCAGCAGCCAAGACCCCCCCTCGAGCGGGGTGGGAGAGACCCAGTACTTC.

This clone was recorded a few times. This chain uses TRBV7-6 with TRBJ2-7; 8 bases are shared with TRBD1. Germline V gives CDR1 SGHVS, CDR2 FNYEAQ. There are 14 residues in the CDR3. V lost 5 bases, J lost 4 bases, and 7 bases stayed unmatched. CDR3 residues: CASSTTDRAYEQYF. CDR3 sequence (DNA): TGTGCCAGCAGCACCACGGACAGGGCGTACGAGCAGTACTTC.

The chain recombines TRBV7-3 with TRBJ2-2; possibly TRBD1 for D (5 bases). The germline V gene encodes CDR1 SGHTA and CDR2 FQGTGA. This CDR3 is 13 amino acids long. Trimming cost V 2 bases and J 6 bases, with 7 bases left between them. CDR3: CASSLLGAGELFF. CDR3 nucleotides: TGTGCCAGCAGCTTACTAGGGGCCGGGGAGCTGTTTTTT.

The rearrangement joins TRBV7-8 to TRBJ2-7; a weak D match, TRBD1 (5 bases). Trimming removed 1 base at V and 6 bases at J, with 16 bases between. The CDR3 has 15 amino acids. Germline lookup yields CDR1 SGHVS and CDR2 FQNEAQ. CDR3 nucleotide sequence: TGTGCCAGCAGCTTAGTAAGGGGCACCCCCTCCGAGCAGTACTTC. This encodes CASSLVRGTPSEQYF.

V gene TRBV2 combines with J gene TRBJ1-4; tentatively, D is TRBD1 (6 bases). The CDR3 extends over 14 amino acids. In germline, CDR1 is SNHLY, CDR2 FYNNEI. V lost 1 base and J 5 bases, leaving 8 bases between the germline ends. CDR3 amino acids: CASSEGRGNEKLFF. CDR3 nucleotide sequence: TGTGCCAGCAGTGAAGGCAGGGGCAATGAAAAACTGTTTTTT.

This chain uses TRBV4-2 with TRBJ1-6; D may be TRBD1 (6 bases). Germline V gene lookup returns CDR1 LGHNA and CDR2 YNFKEQ. Trimming cost V 6 bases and J 7 bases, with 16 bases left between them. This CDR3 has 15 amino acids. This CDR3 is CASSQSRTENSPLHF. For the CDR3, the DNA is TGTGCCAGCAGTCAAAGCCGGACAGAGAATTCACCCCTCCACTTT.

This clone was picked up a small number of times. Other nucleotide sequences from this sample produce the same CDR3. This chain connects TRBV2 to TRBJ1-1; possibly TRBD1 for D (5 bases). CDR1 and CDR2 from the germline V gene are SNHLY and FYNNEI. The V end lost 8 bases, the J end lost 5 bases, and 9 bases lay between the germline ends. The CDR3 loop spans 11 amino acids. This chain's CDR3 is CASRAGTEAFF. In nucleotides, the CDR3 is TGTGCCAGCCGGGCAGGGACTGAAGCTTTCTTT.

V is TRBV4-2 and J is TRBJ2-6; maybe TRBD1 (5 bases). The CDR3 is made up of 18 amino acids. From germline, CDR1 is LGHNA and CDR2 YNFKEQ. V was pared by 4 bases and J by 2 bases, with 18 bases between. The CDR3 here is CASSPWGIQGTGANVLTF. CDR3 DNA: TGTGCCAGCAGCCCATGGGGAATCCAGGGTACTGGGGCCAACGTCCTGACTTTC.

The V gene is TRBV28, the J gene TRBJ1-1, with D unresolved. This CDR3 is built from 11 residues. Germline assignment: CDR1 MDHEN and CDR2 SYDVKM. Deletions cut 2 bases from V and 7 bases from J, with 5 bases between. The CDR3 here is CASSLEGEAFF. The CDR3 nucleotides read TGTGCCAGCAGTTTAGAGGGTGAAGCTTTCTTT. Together with reference TRBV28 and TRBJ1-1, the CDR3 gives the full variable domain: DVKVTQSSRYLVKRTGEKVFLECVQDMDHENMFWYRQDPGLGLRLIYFSYDVKMKEKGDIPEGYSVSREKKERFSLILESASTNQTSMYLCASSLEGEAFFGQGTRLTVV.

The chain joins TRBV19 to TRBJ1-4; D uncertain. The CDR3 is 15 residues long. Trimming cost V 6 bases and J 6 bases, with 17 bases left between them. In germline, CDR1 is LNHDA, CDR2 SQIVND (reference sequence). The CDR3 sequence: CASRNFGLLDEKLFF. The CDR3 coding sequence is TGTGCCAGTAGGAACTTCGGACTTTTGGATGAAAAACTGTTTTTT.

The chain joins TRBV25-1 to TRBJ1-4, with D possibly matching TRBD1 (6 bases). Germline assignment: CDR1 MGHDK and CDR2 SYGVNS. With 4 bases removed from V and 0 bases from J, the gap between germline ends came to 12 bases. The CDR3 covers 16 residues. CDR3: CASSGRDTPTNEKLFF. The DNA of the CDR3 is TGTGCCAGCAGTGGCCGGGACACCCCAACTAATGAAAAACTGTTTTTT.

The chain recombines TRBV6-1 with TRBJ1-5, with TRBD1 matching 7 bases. V trimming: 9 bases; J trimming: 2 bases; junction bases outside the gene matches: 4. Germline V gene sequence: CDR1 MNHNS, CDR2 SASEGT. The CDR3 spans 13 residues. The CDR3, as DNA: TGTGCCAGTCAAACAGGGGGCAATCAGCCCCAGCATTTT. Residues: CASQTGGNQPQHF.

The rearrangement joins TRBV6-5 to TRBJ1-2; 7 nucleotides agree with TRBD1. CDR1 is MNHEY, CDR2 SVGAGI, per germline. The CDR3 covers 12 residues. Trimming removed 6 bases from V and 8 bases from J; junction bases left unmatched: 6. The CDR3 sequence is CASSPGQAGYTF. CDR3 DNA: TGTGCCAGCAGCCCAGGACAGGCGGGCTACACCTTC.

This clone was recorded once. This chain joins TRBV6-6 and TRBJ1-1, with D possibly being TRBD1 (6 bases). The CDR3 is 14 amino acids. CDR1 and CDR2 (germline): MNHNY, SVGAGI (reference sequence). V lost 6 bases and J 5 bases, leaving 16 bases between the germline ends. CDR3 loop: CASSPTGIRTEAFF. For the CDR3, the DNA is TGTGCCAGCAGCCCAACAGGGATTCGGACTGAAGCTTTCTTT.

The chain recombines TRBV27 with TRBJ1-2; the D is unclear. The length of the CDR3 is 14 residues. V lost 3 bases and J 0 bases, leaving 8 bases between the germline ends. The germline CDR1 and CDR2 sequences are MNHEY and SMNVEV (reference sequence). CDR3 sequence reads: CASSFRGANYGYTF. CDR3 nucleotide sequence: TGTGCCAGCAGTTTTCGGGGAGCTAACTATGGCTACACCTTC.

The rearrangement uses TRBV9 and TRBJ1-2, with D maybe TRBD1 (5 bases). Germline-derived CDR1 and CDR2 are SGDLS and YYNGEE. The CDR3 contains 15 residues. V was trimmed by 0 bases and J by 2 bases, leaving 11 bases between them. DNA for the CDR3: TGTGCCAGCAGCGTAGGTAAGGGGTGGAACTATGGCTACACCTTC. Encoded protein: CASSVGKGWNYGYTF.

The rearrangement joins TRBV7-2 to TRBJ1-4, with D tentatively TRBD1 (5 bases). V was clipped by 3 bases and J by 7 bases, with 9 bases between them. This CDR3 is built from 13 residues. CDR1 and CDR2 (germline): SGHTA, FQGNSA. CDR3 region: CASSLGRGEKLFF. Written as DNA, the CDR3 is TGTGCCAGCAGCTTGGGGAGGGGTGAAAAACTGTTTTTT.

This clone has a single count. The chain links TRBV7-3 to TRBJ1-1; 7 positions agree with TRBD1. The germline CDR1 and CDR2 sequences are SGHTA and FQGTGA. CDR3 size: 13 residues. Trimming at V came to 7 bases and at J to 0 bases, leaving 2 bases not matched to a gene. CDR3 DNA sequence: TGTGCCAGCAAGGACAGGATGAACACTGAAGCTTTCTTT. Translating gives CASKDRMNTEAFF.

The gene calls are TRBV25-1 and TRBJ1-2, with TRBD1 matching over 7 bases. There are 12 residues in the CDR3. V shed 10 bases, J shed 4 bases, and the junction held 6 bases outside the gene matches. Germline V gene lookup returns CDR1 MGHDK and CDR2 SYGVNS. Here the CDR3 reads CATQGGVYGYTF. CDR3 nucleotide sequence: TGTGCCACCCAGGGGGGTGTCTATGGCTACACCTTC.

The chain is built from TRBV25-1 and TRBJ1-4; D possibly corresponds to TRBD1 (5 bases). The CDR3 runs 15 residues. With 5 bases removed from V and 5 bases from J, the gap between germline ends came to 15 bases. CDR1 and CDR2 (germline): MGHDK, SYGVNS. CDR3 sequence reads: CASSRLGGGNEKLFF. The CDR3 nucleotides read TGTGCCAGCAGTCGGCTTGGGGGGGGAAATGAAAAACTGTTTTTT.